These 29 T cell receptor beta chains share one sample of origin, sequenced in a study of cytomegalovirus exposure and HLA in healthy donors. The PCR contained 60 Vbeta and 13 Jbeta primers. Sequenced by immunoSEQ multiplex PCR; TCRdb stores in-frame clones only, minus some. The sample shows some 150,000 clones, 82% of them seen only once. Sequencing was performed on PBMCs. Receptors originate from a man over 45 in good health and CMV-seropositive.

This rearrangement joins TRBV18 to TRBJ1-3; D is unresolved. The CDR3 consists of 16 residues. CDR1 KGHSH and CDR2 LQKENI come from the germline V gene. V was pared by 5 bases and J by 1 base, with 15 bases between. This CDR3 reads CASSSRDTSSGNTIYF. The CDR3 nucleotides read TGTGCCAGCTCATCTCGGGATACCTCTTCTGGAAACACCATATATTTT.

The chain couples TRBV28 to TRBJ1-1; D unresolved. The V end lost 1 base, the J end lost 3 bases, and 12 bases lay between the germline ends. The germline CDR1 and CDR2 sequences are MDHEN and SYDVKM. This CDR3 spans 15 amino acids. For the CDR3, the DNA is TGTGCCAGCAGTTTATTTGGTACAGTCTACACTGAAGCTTTCTTT. Encoded protein: CASSLFGTVYTEAFF. Drawing the rest from reference TRBV28 and TRBJ1-1, the complete variable domain is DVKVTQSSRYLVKRTGEKVFLECVQDMDHENMFWYRQDPGLGLRLIYFSYDVKMKEKGDIPEGYSVSREKKERFSLILESASTNQTSMYLCASSLFGTVYTEAFFGQGTRLTVV.

The rearrangement links TRBV7-9 to TRBJ2-5; D might be TRBD1 (6 bases). The CDR3 totals 15 residues. Germline CDR1 reads SEHNR; CDR2 reads FQNEAQ (reference sequence). Trimming removed 5 bases at V and 0 bases at J, with 13 bases between. CDR3 DNA: TGTGCCAGCAGCCCAGCGGACAGAGACCAAGAGACCCAGTACTTC. This gives the protein CASSPADRDQETQYF.

This sequence joins TRBV28 and TRBJ1-5; D remains unclear. The germline gives CDR1 MDHEN, CDR2 SYDVKM. Trimming cost V 2 bases and J 0 bases, with 14 bases left between them. The CDR3 is 17 amino acids. Here the CDR3 reads CASSLIDGEYSNQPQHF. The CDR3 DNA reads TGTGCCAGCAGTTTAATCGACGGAGAATATAGCAATCAGCCCCAGCATTTT.

This CDR3 is CASSLAGWADTQYF. The CDR3 region has the DNA TGCGCCAGCAGCTTGGCGGGGTGGGCAGATACGCAGTATTTT. The genes are TRBV5-1 and TRBJ2-3; D might be TRBD2 (5 bases). This CDR3 spans 14 amino acids. The ends were cut back, 0 bases at V and 4 bases at J, with 9 bases in the middle. Germline V gives CDR1 SGHRS, CDR2 YFSETQ.

The chain links TRBV28 to TRBJ2-2; TRBD2 might be the D (6 bases). V was clipped by 7 bases and J by 4 bases, with 16 bases between them. The germline gives CDR1 MDHEN, CDR2 SYDVKM. The length of the CDR3 is 15 residues. For the CDR3, the DNA is TGTGCCAGCATTTCAGGAGGGCCGACCACCGGGGAGCTGTTTTTT. Encoded protein: CASISGGPTTGELFF.

The V call is TRBV5-5, the J call TRBJ2-3, with a weak D call TRBD1 (5 bases). CDR1 is SGHKS, CDR2 YYEKEE, per germline (reference sequence). V dropped 0 bases and J dropped 0 bases, with 11 bases sitting between them. CDR3 length: 16 amino acids. CDR3 DNA: TGTGCCAGCAGCTTGGGGCAGGGTGATAGCACAGATACGCAGTATTTT. The encoded protein is CASSLGQGDSTDTQYF.

The chain combines TRBV7-2 with TRBJ1-5; TRBD1 matches 7 bases. The CDR3 length is 17 residues. Germline CDR1 and CDR2: SGHTA and FQGNSA. With V trimmed by 4 bases and J by 5 bases, 14 bases remained unmatched. CDR3 coding DNA: TGTGCCAGCAGCTCCCGTCTTCTACAGGGGCGGGATCAGCCCCAGCATTTT. Translating it yields CASSSRLLQGRDQPQHF. Looking up the rest from reference TRBV7-2 and TRBJ1-5 gives the full variable domain: GAGVSQSPSNKVTEKGKDVELRCDPISGHTALYWYRQSLGQGLEFLIYFQGNSAPDKSGLPSDRFSAERTGGSVSTLTIQRTQQEDSAVYLCASSSRLLQGRDQPQHFGDGTRLSIL.

The rearrangement joins TRBV10-3 to TRBJ2-7; 8 bases are shared with TRBD1. Losses at the gene ends were 5 bases for V and 2 bases for J; bases not matched to a gene: 8. The CDR3 sequence is 15 residues long. The germline gives CDR1 ENHRY, CDR2 SYGVKD. The DNA for the CDR3 is TGTGCCATCAGTACGGGGCAGGGGGCAACCTACGAGCAGTACTTC. This translates into CAISTGQGATYEQYF.

The V gene is TRBV7-2, the J gene TRBJ2-7; tentative D call: TRBD2 (5 bases). V lost 8 bases, J lost 5 bases, and 16 bases lay in between. Germline V gene lookup returns CDR1 SGHTA and CDR2 FQGNSA. There are 13 residues in the CDR3. The CDR3: CASRETGNHEQYF. In DNA form, the CDR3 reads TGTGCCAGCCGAGAAACGGGGAACCACGAGCAGTACTTC.

This chain links TRBV15 with TRBJ1-3; 7 bases are shared with TRBD1. There are 15 residues in the CDR3. V shed 3 bases and J 0 bases; nucleotides not matched to a gene: 2. Germline values: CDR1 LNHNV, CDR2 YYDKDF (reference sequence). The CDR3 bases are TGTGCCACCAGCAGTGCAGGGGGCTCTGGAAACACCATATATTTT. Its protein product is CATSSAGGSGNTIYF.

This clone was seen a single time. The V call is TRBV29-1, the J call TRBJ2-2; a possible D gene is TRBD1 (6 bases). From germline, CDR1 is SQVTM and CDR2 ANQGSEA. With 4 bases removed from V and 0 bases from J, the gap between germline ends came to 9 bases. The CDR3 loop spans 14 amino acids. The DNA for the CDR3 is TGCAGCGTTGTTCGGACAGCGAACACCGGGGAGCTGTTTTTT. Its translation is CSVVRTANTGELFF.

This clone was recorded once. This chain links TRBV4-1 with TRBJ2-1, with 10 bases lining up with TRBD1. Germline V gene data show CDR1 as MGHRA and CDR2 as YSYEKL. The CDR3 loop spans 18 amino acids. V gave up 3 bases and J gave up 3 bases; unmatched junction bases: 11. The DNA for the CDR3 is TGCGCCAGCAGCCACGGGACAGGGGATAACAAGGTCTACAATGAGCAGTTCTTC. Protein sequence: CASSHGTGDNKVYNEQFF.

V is TRBV29-1 and J is TRBJ2-7; unclear D gene. The CDR3 covers 11 residues. V lost 3 bases and J lost 4, with 7 bases in between. The germline V gene encodes CDR1 SQVTM and CDR2 ANQGSEA. Written as DNA, the CDR3 is TGCAGCGTTGAGAGAGAGTACGAGCAGTACTTC. Its translation: CSVEREYEQYF.

The chain has TRBV30 and TRBJ2-2, with 7 bases aligning to TRBD2. With 1 base clipped from V and 7 bases from J, the junction kept 3 bases outside the gene matches. This CDR3 spans 13 amino acids. Germline V gene lookup returns CDR1 GTSNPN and CDR2 SVGIG (reference sequence). CDR3 DNA sequence: TGTGCCTGGAGTGCCAGGGAGGGCGGGGAGCTGTTTTTT. Translated, it gives CAWSAREGGELFF.

The CDR3 nucleotides read TGTGCCAGCAGTTCACCCGGGACACCCATCCCGAACACTGAAGCTTTCTTT. Its protein product is CASSSPGTPIPNTEAFF. This chain connects TRBV27 to TRBJ1-1; possible D gene TRBD1, 6 bases. The V end lost 4 bases, the J end lost 1 base, and 19 bases lay between the germline ends. Per the germline V gene, CDR1 is MNHEY and CDR2 is SMNVEV (reference sequence). The CDR3 extends over 17 amino acids.

The chain carries TRBV28 and TRBJ2-7, with 7 nucleotides matching TRBD1. This CDR3 has 13 amino acids. CDR1 and CDR2 from the germline V gene are MDHEN and SYDVKM. Trimming took 6 bases from V and 2 from J; bases not matched to a gene: 4. DNA for the CDR3: TGTGCCAGCAGCCGGGACAGAGCCTACGAGCAGTACTTC. It encodes CASSRDRAYEQYF.

V and J are TRBV2 and TRBJ2-7; 13 bases are shared with TRBD2. The CDR3 totals 15 residues. V shed 6 bases, J shed 3 bases, and the junction held 5 bases outside the gene matches. Germline V gene data show CDR1 as SNHLY and CDR2 as FYNNEI. The CDR3 loop is CASRDRLAGGYEQYF. CDR3 nucleotide sequence: TGTGCCAGCAGAGATCGACTAGCGGGGGGCTACGAGCAGTACTTC.

The chain has TRBV9 and TRBJ1-2; TRBD1 is a possible D gene (6 bases). Per germline, CDR1 SGDLS and CDR2 YYNGEE. This CDR3 comprises 12 residues. The V end lost 1 base, the J end lost 10 bases, and 11 bases lay between the germline ends. CDR3 in DNA: TGTGCCAGCAGCGTATTAGAGGGGGTCTACACCTTC. It specifies CASSVLEGVYTF.

The rearrangement uses TRBV7-2 and TRBJ1-2; 8 nucleotides line up with TRBD1. There are 16 residues in the CDR3. The trim removed 5 bases at V and 5 bases at J, leaving 13 bases unmatched. CDR1 is SGHTA, CDR2 FQGNSA, per germline. The CDR3 sequence is CASSIFHRGAGYGYTF. CDR3 coding DNA: TGTGCCAGCAGCATATTCCACAGGGGGGCGGGGTATGGCTACACCTTC.

This clone was observed a single time. The junction and the germline gene differ at one end; a read error may be behind it. J is TRBJ1-2 and V is TRBV28; D is unclear. Germline V gene sequence: CDR1 MDHEN, CDR2 SYDVKM. The CDR3 is 13 residues long. As DNA, the CDR3 is TGTGCGAGCACACAGACATCACTCCGAGGCTACACCTTC. Translating it yields CASTQTSLRGYTF.

V usage is TRBV28 and J usage is TRBJ2-1, with a tentative D call TRBD2 (7 bases). This CDR3 has 14 residues. The V end was cut by 7 bases, the J end by 8 bases, with 18 bases between. Germline V gene sequence: CDR1 MDHEN, CDR2 SYDVKM. CDR3 DNA: TGTGCCAGCAAGCCTGGGGGGGCGAGGGATGAGCAGTTCTTC. It yields the protein CASKPGGARDEQFF.

The genes are TRBV13 and TRBJ2-1; no clear D gene. This CDR3 is 13 amino acids long. With 0 bases removed from V and 5 bases from J, the gap between germline ends came to 5 bases. Germline V lookup: CDR1 PRHDT, CDR2 FYEKMQ (reference sequence). The chain's CDR3 is CASSLGQNNEQFF. The CDR3 nucleotides are TGTGCCAGCAGCTTAGGACAAAACAATGAGCAGTTCTTC.

The chain is built from TRBV7-6 and TRBJ2-1; 12 positions match TRBD2. The V gene end was trimmed by 3 bases and the J gene end by 1 base; junction bases not matched to a gene: 4. The CDR3 consists of 17 residues. CDR1 and CDR2 (germline): SGHVS, FNYEAQ. CDR3 coding DNA: TGTGCCAGCAGCTTGCGGACTAGCGGGGCATCCTACAATGAGCAGTTCTTC. Residues: CASSLRTSGASYNEQFF.

The chain has TRBV5-6 and TRBJ2-2; 7 bases line up with TRBD1. V trimming: 3 bases; J trimming: 1 base; junction bases outside the gene matches: 0. Germline V gene data show CDR1 as SGHDT and CDR2 as YYEEEE. The CDR3 loop spans 14 amino acids. The CDR3 reads CASSWDRNTGELFF. In DNA, the CDR3 is TGTGCCAGCAGCTGGGACAGGAACACCGGGGAGCTGTTTTTT.

This chain joins TRBV11-3 and TRBJ2-7, with unresolved D. Germline CDR1 is SGHNT and CDR2 is YENEEA. V was cut by 1 base and J by 4 bases, with 8 bases left in between. This CDR3 region has 13 residues. CDR3 region: CASSLGGIYEQYF. CDR3 nucleotide sequence: TGTGCCAGCAGCTTAGGAGGTATATACGAGCAGTACTTC.

The gene calls are TRBV5-5 and TRBJ1-5; no definite D call. The length of the CDR3 is 13 residues. Trimming pared 0 bases from V and 4 bases from J, leaving 5 bases between. Germline lookup yields CDR1 SGHKS and CDR2 YYEKEE (reference sequence). The CDR3 sequence is CASSLGANQPQHF. The CDR3 coding sequence is TGTGCCAGCAGCTTGGGAGCGAATCAGCCCCAGCATTTT.

The chain carries TRBV30 and TRBJ1-5; 7 bases map to TRBD1. Germline V gene sequence: CDR1 GTSNPN, CDR2 SVGIG (reference sequence). CDR3 length: 13 amino acids. The J segment lost 3 bases and the V segment lost 5 bases, leaving 4 bases of the junction unmatched. CDR3 sequence reads: CAWGTESNQPQHF. The CDR3 coding sequence is TGTGCCTGGGGGACAGAATCCAATCAGCCCCAGCATTTT. The variable domain in full, with the rest retrieved from reference TRBV30 and TRBJ1-5, is SQTIHQWPATLVQPVGSPLSLECTVEGTSNPNLYWYRQAAGRGLQLLFYSVGIGQISSEVPQNLSASRPQDRQFILSSKKLLLSDSGFYLCAWGTESNQPQHFGDGTRLSIL.

The chain couples TRBV27 to TRBJ1-1, with no clear D. The germline V gene has CDR1 MNHEY and CDR2 SMNVEV (reference sequence). The CDR3 totals 13 residues. V shed 4 bases and J shed 0 bases, with 6 bases lying between them. The CDR3 bases are TGTGCCAGCAGTTACGCGGTGAACACTGAAGCTTTCTTT. It translates to CASSYAVNTEAFF.